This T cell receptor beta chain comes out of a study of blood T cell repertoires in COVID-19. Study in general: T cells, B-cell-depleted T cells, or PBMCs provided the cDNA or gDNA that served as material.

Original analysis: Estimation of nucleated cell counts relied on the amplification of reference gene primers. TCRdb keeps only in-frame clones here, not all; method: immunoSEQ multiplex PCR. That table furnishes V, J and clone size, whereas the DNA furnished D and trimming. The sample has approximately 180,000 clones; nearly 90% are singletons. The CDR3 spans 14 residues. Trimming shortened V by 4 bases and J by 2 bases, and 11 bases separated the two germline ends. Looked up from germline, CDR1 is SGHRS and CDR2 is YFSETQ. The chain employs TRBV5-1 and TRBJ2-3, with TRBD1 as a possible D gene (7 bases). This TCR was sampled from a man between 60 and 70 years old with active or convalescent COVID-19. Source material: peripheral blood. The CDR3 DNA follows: TGCGCCAGCAGCGCGGGGACAGACACAGATACGCAGTATTTT. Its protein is CASSAGTDTDTQYF.